This T cell receptor beta chain was obtained from a study of T cell responses to AZD1222 COVID-19 vaccine. Study-wide results and limits: A reported finding is that nearly half of spike-specific TCRs target unmutated variant regions. Clonal diversity was possibly underestimated, and the donors were mostly white British, with more females.

The data were produced by immunoSEQ multiplex PCR, yet TCRdb's version contains in-frame clones alone and is incomplete. The table shows roughly 140,000 clones, with around 92% occurring only once. In the case of this clone: Its target is not known.

This sample comprised peripheral blood, obtained after recovery from COVID-19. This clonotype originated in an adult who had recovered from COVID-19.

The CDR3 coding sequence is TGTGCCAGCAGACCAATGACAGGGGGCCCAACTAATGAAAAACTGTTTTTT. Translation gives CASRPMTGGPTNEKLFF. The chain joins TRBV2 to TRBJ1-4; TRBD1 agrees at 10 bases. The trim removed 6 bases at V and 0 bases at J, leaving 7 bases unmatched. The CDR3 loop spans 17 amino acids. Looked up from germline, CDR1 is SNHLY and CDR2 is FYNNEI. The whole variable domain, filled in from reference TRBV2 and TRBJ1-4, reads EPEVTQTPSHQVTQMGQEVILRCVPISNHLYFYWYRQILGQKVEFLVSFYNNEISEKSEIFDDQFSVERPDGSNFTLKIRSTKLEDSAMYFCASRPMTGGPTNEKLFFGSGTQLSVL.